This passage covers 30 T cell receptor beta chains from one sample sequenced in a study of cytomegalovirus exposure and HLA in healthy donors (dated by TCRdb to about 2017). Libraries were made using the immunoSEQ multiplex PCR assay. The multiplex PCR relied on a mix of 60 forward primers for TCR Vbeta segments and 13 reverse primers for TCR Jbeta segments. The table was pulled from immuneACCESS by TCRdb, which kept in-frame rearrangements only. Such tables lose some clones; where checked, under half of the loss comes from unresolved V genes, and the rest has no known cause. This sample has more than 110,000 clones in its table, and 65% to 85% of those were observed once. The leading ten clones occupy approximately 0.97% of the sample. The sequenced sample consisted of PBMCs. The source is a man between 18 and 35 years old in good health and CMV-seronegative.

The J gene is TRBJ1-2, the V gene TRBV30; D is possibly TRBD1 (5 bases). CDR3 size: 13 residues. CDR1 is GTSNPN, CDR2 SVGIG, per germline (reference sequence). V shed 3 bases and J shed 4 bases, with 12 bases lying between them. CDR3 amino acids: CAWSPGFGYGYTF. In DNA, the CDR3 is TGTGCCTGGAGCCCAGGGTTTGGCTATGGCTACACCTTC. The complete variable domain, with remaining parts taken from reference TRBV30 and TRBJ1-2, reads SQTIHQWPATLVQPVGSPLSLECTVEGTSNPNLYWYRQAAGRGLQLLFYSVGIGQISSEVPQNLSASRPQDRQFILSSKKLLLSDSGFYLCAWSPGFGYGYTFGSGTRLTVV.

This chain links TRBV10-3 with TRBJ2-7, with TRBD2 identical over 8 bases. In germline, CDR1 is ENHRY, CDR2 SYGVKD. The junction had 8 bases not matched to a gene; V was cut back by 3 bases and J by 1 base. The CDR3 spans 16 residues. CDR3: CAISDPVRGGSYEQYF. The DNA of the CDR3 is TGTGCCATCAGTGACCCCGTACGGGGGGGGTCCTACGAGCAGTACTTC.

This clone was picked up a small number of times. The rearrangement joins TRBV7-3 to TRBJ1-6; D is unresolved. With 0 bases removed from V and 7 bases from J, the gap between germline ends came to 10 bases. The CDR3 loop spans 15 amino acids. The germline CDR1 and CDR2 sequences are SGHTA and FQGTGA. This chain's CDR3 is CASSLTRGLNSPLHF. The DNA for the CDR3 is TGTGCCAGCAGCTTAACCCGGGGATTGAATTCACCCCTCCACTTT. Full variable domain (missing parts from reference TRBV7-3 and TRBJ1-6): GAGVSQTPSNKVTEKGKYVELRCDPISGHTALYWYRQSLGQGPEFLIYFQGTGAADDSGLPNDRFFAVRPEGSVSTLKIQRTERGDSAVYLCASSLTRGLNSPLHFGNGTRLTVT.

Only a few counts were recorded for this clone. The V gene is TRBV30, the J gene TRBJ2-7; 9 bases are a match to TRBD1. Germline V lookup: CDR1 GTSNPN, CDR2 SVGIG (reference sequence). V lost 2 bases, J lost 3 bases, and 2 bases stayed unmatched. This CDR3 is built from 13 residues. This CDR3 is CAWSTGGGYEQYF. The CDR3, as DNA: TGTGCCTGGAGTACAGGGGGCGGCTACGAGCAGTACTTC.

This clone has just a few counts. This chain links TRBV9 with TRBJ2-3; TRBD2 matches at 10 bases. Germline CDR1 and CDR2: SGDLS and YYNGEE. There are 14 residues in the CDR3. The trim removed 4 bases at V and 5 bases at J, leaving 4 bases unmatched. As DNA, the CDR3 is TGTGCCAGCAGCCCCCGACTAGCGGGAGATACGCAGTATTTT. It encodes CASSPRLAGDTQYF.

The genes are TRBV19 and TRBJ2-7; 9 bases agree with TRBD1. The CDR3 is 16 amino acids. V was pared by 5 bases and J by 3 bases, with 11 bases of the junction left unmatched. CDR1 and CDR2 from the germline V gene are LNHDA and SQIVND (reference sequence). The CDR3 is CASSSPSGTGIYEQYF. CDR3 coding DNA: TGTGCCAGTAGTTCCCCCTCCGGGACAGGGATCTACGAGCAGTACTTC.

In the case of this clone: Other nucleotide sequences in the sample specify the same CDR3. The chain joins TRBV4-3 to TRBJ1-1, with 7 bases matching TRBD1. The CDR3 totals 13 residues. Trimming at V came to 4 bases and at J to 2 bases, leaving 1 base not matched to a gene. The germline CDR1 and CDR2 sequences are LGHNA and YSLEER. DNA of the CDR3: TGCGCCAGCAGCCGACAGGGAAACACTGAAGCTTTCTTT. Its protein is CASSRQGNTEAFF.

This chain connects TRBV4-3 to TRBJ1-1; tentatively, D is TRBD1 (5 bases). Germline V lookup: CDR1 LGHNA, CDR2 YSLEER. The CDR3 extends over 16 amino acids. With 7 bases removed from V and 6 bases from J, the gap between germline ends came to 24 bases. CDR3 in amino acids: CASTLAGNGGWAEAFF. In nucleotides, the CDR3 is TGCGCCAGCACCCTAGCGGGAAACGGGGGGTGGGCTGAAGCTTTCTTT.

The chain uses TRBV15 and TRBJ2-3, with 9 bases that match TRBD1. Looked up from germline, CDR1 is LNHNV and CDR2 is YYDKDF (reference sequence). After removal of 4 bases from V and 2 bases from J, the junction contained 4 bases not matched to a gene. The CDR3 length is 15 residues. CDR3 sequence (DNA): TGTGCCACCAGCACCAGACAGGGGGACACAGATACGCAGTATTTT. It specifies CATSTRQGDTDTQYF.

V and J are TRBV30 and TRBJ1-4; no clear D. There are 12 residues in the CDR3. V lost 6 bases and J 4 bases, leaving 9 bases between the germline ends. The germline V gene encodes CDR1 GTSNPN and CDR2 SVGIG (reference sequence). CDR3 amino acids: CACRELNEKLFF. The CDR3 bases are TGTGCCTGCCGGGAGCTTAATGAAAAACTGTTTTTT.

The chain couples TRBV28 to TRBJ2-2, with unresolved D. V was shortened by 3 bases and J by 6 bases, with 14 bases between the two germline ends. The CDR3 sequence is 15 residues long. Germline CDR1 is MDHEN and CDR2 is SYDVKM. The CDR3 nucleotides are TGTGCCAGCAGTTTGGTCGAGATTCCACCCGGGGAGCTGTTTTTT. Translated, it gives CASSLVEIPPGELFF. The whole variable domain, remainder taken from reference TRBV28 and TRBJ2-2, is DVKVTQSSRYLVKRTGEKVFLECVQDMDHENMFWYRQDPGLGLRLIYFSYDVKMKEKGDIPEGYSVSREKKERFSLILESASTNQTSMYLCASSLVEIPPGELFFGEGSRLTVL.

This rearrangement joins TRBV4-3 to TRBJ2-2; tentatively, D is TRBD1 (5 bases). Trimming took 0 bases from V and 5 from J, leaving 13 bases between them. Germline V gives CDR1 LGHNA, CDR2 YSLEER. The CDR3 runs to 16 residues. CDR3 protein: CASSQDRSGWTGELFF. DNA of the CDR3: TGCGCCAGCAGCCAAGATCGATCAGGGTGGACCGGGGAGCTGTTTTTT.

Regarding this clone: An end of the junction differs from the germline gene, which may be a read error. This rearrangement joins TRBV7-7 to TRBJ1-1; D is undetermined. Germline V gene lookup returns CDR1 SSHAT and CDR2 FNYEAQ (reference sequence). CDR3 length: 13 residues. The CDR3 nucleotides are TGTGCTAGCAGCCTTGACAATTTTTCTGAAGCTTTCTTT. This encodes CASSLDNFSEAFF.

V is TRBV7-3 and J is TRBJ2-1; TRBD2 agrees at 8 bases. The CDR3 totals 15 residues. Germline V gives CDR1 SGHTA, CDR2 FQGTGA. V trimming: 4 bases; J trimming: 10 bases; junction bases outside the gene matches: 12. The CDR3, as DNA: TGTGCCAGCAGCTCAACGGGGGGGCCTTTGGGAGAGCAGTTCTTC. Its translation is CASSSTGGPLGEQFF.

This rearrangement joins TRBV6-1 to TRBJ1-2; 9 bases are shared with TRBD1. Germline CDR1 MNHNS, CDR2 SASEGT. J lost 8 bases, V lost 10 bases, and 14 bases had no gene match. CDR3 length equals 14 residues. The CDR3 spells CATTIKTGGSGYTF. CDR3 nucleotide sequence: TGTGCCACCACCATTAAGACAGGGGGAAGCGGCTACACCTTC.

The J gene is TRBJ2-7, the V gene TRBV6-6; 7 nucleotides match TRBD1. CDR1 is MNHNY, CDR2 SVGAGI, per germline (reference sequence). This CDR3 has 14 amino acids. Trimming cost V 4 bases and J 2 bases; bases outside gene matches: 5. The CDR3 nucleotides read TGTGCCAGCAGTTTCCGGGACAGCACCTACGAGCAGTACTTC. Its translation is CASSFRDSTYEQYF.

Here the CDR3 DNA reads TGTGCCAGCAGCCGGGACAGGGGCGCCGGGGAGCTGTTTTTT. This sequence encodes CASSRDRGAGELFF. The chain combines TRBV5-4 with TRBJ2-2; 10 bases fit TRBD1. Looked up from germline, CDR1 is SGHNT and CDR2 is YYREEE (reference sequence). The J segment lost 6 bases and the V segment lost 4 bases, leaving 3 bases of the junction unmatched. The CDR3 has 14 amino acids.

CDR3 DNA sequence: TGCGCCAGCAGCCAAGAGCTTCGGGATCCGTCCTACGAGCAGTACTTC. It yields the protein CASSQELRDPSYEQYF. This chain links TRBV4-3 with TRBJ2-7; perhaps TRBD2 as D (5 bases). Trimming removed 0 bases from V and 1 base from J, with 13 bases in between. The CDR3 has 16 amino acids. In germline, CDR1 is LGHNA, CDR2 YSLEER.

This rearrangement joins TRBV29-1 to TRBJ1-4; possible D gene TRBD1, 5 bases. Deletions cut 5 bases from V and 8 bases from J, with 15 bases between. The CDR3 totals 13 residues. The V gene's germline CDR1 is SQVTM and CDR2 ANQGSEA. This chain's CDR3 is CSVRDSSAEKLFF. For the CDR3, the DNA is TGCAGCGTTCGGGACTCCTCTGCCGAAAAACTGTTTTTT.

This chain joins TRBV29-1 and TRBJ1-3; D call uncertain. The length of the CDR3 is 12 residues. CDR1 SQVTM and CDR2 ANQGSEA come from the germline V gene. V lost 3 bases, J lost 4 bases, and 7 bases lay in between. This chain's CDR3 is CSVDSGGNTIYF. CDR3 nucleotides: TGCAGCGTTGATTCGGGAGGAAACACCATATATTTT.

In this sample, this clone turned up once. The rearrangement uses TRBV19 and TRBJ1-4; D not resolved. This CDR3 has 18 residues. The germline V and J ends were trimmed by 1 base and 0 bases, with 15 bases remaining between them. Germline CDR1 is LNHDA and CDR2 is SQIVND (reference sequence). The CDR3 loop is CASSIVRWSGTTNEKLFF. CDR3 coding DNA: TGTGCCAGTAGTATAGTAAGGTGGTCGGGGACAACTAATGAAAAACTGTTTTTT.

The chain combines TRBV6-5 with TRBJ1-1; TRBD1 matches 7 bases. J lost 1 base, V lost 6 bases, and 5 bases had no gene match. Germline V gene data show CDR1 as MNHEY and CDR2 as SVGAGI. CDR3 length: 14 residues. As DNA, the CDR3 is TGTGCCAGCAGCCGACAGGGCTCGAACACTGAAGCTTTCTTT. This gives the protein CASSRQGSNTEAFF.

This rearrangement joins TRBV6-6 to TRBJ1-2, with 10 bases aligning to TRBD1. The CDR3 loop spans 14 amino acids. Germline-derived CDR1 and CDR2 are MNHNY and SVGAGI (reference sequence). Trimming took 5 bases from V and 6 from J; bases not matched to a gene: 6. CDR3 sequence (DNA): TGTGCCAGCAGTAGAGGGACAGGGGTTGATGGCTACACCTTC. Residues: CASSRGTGVDGYTF.

This chain joins TRBV7-9 and TRBJ1-2, with D unresolved. Germline V gene data show CDR1 as SEHNR and CDR2 as FQNEAQ (reference sequence). Trimming left V 3 bases short and J 7 bases short, with 9 bases between. This CDR3 has 12 residues. The CDR3 reads CASSFEQPGYTF. In DNA, the CDR3 is TGTGCCAGCAGCTTTGAACAACCTGGCTACACCTTC.

The CDR3 protein is CAWNGQGSNQPQHF. As DNA, the CDR3 is TGTGCCTGGAACGGACAGGGTAGCAATCAGCCCCAGCATTTT. The chain couples TRBV30 to TRBJ1-5, with 8 bases aligning to TRBD1. This CDR3 region has 14 residues. Germline trimming cut 4 bases from V and 0 bases from J; bases unmatched to any gene: 2. Germline values: CDR1 GTSNPN, CDR2 SVGIG (reference sequence).

The chain combines TRBV14 with TRBJ2-3; D is perhaps TRBD2 (6 bases). The length of the CDR3 is 16 residues. V shed 2 bases and J shed 1 base, with 13 bases lying between them. The germline V gene encodes CDR1 SGHDN and CDR2 FVKESK. CDR3 nucleotides: TGTGCCAGCAGCCAAAGGAGGGGTATGGGCACAGATACGCAGTATTTT. It is translated as CASSQRRGMGTDTQYF.

V and J are TRBV4-3 and TRBJ1-1; D is unresolved. The V end lost 1 base, the J end lost 1 base, and 10 bases lay between the germline ends. The CDR3 loop spans 15 amino acids. Germline lookup yields CDR1 LGHNA and CDR2 YSLEER. In DNA form, the CDR3 reads TGCGCCAGCAGCCAAGCGGGTACGGGGAACACTGAAGCTTTCTTT. Translated, it gives CASSQAGTGNTEAFF.

This sequence joins TRBV5-6 and TRBJ1-1; 7 bases are a match to TRBD1. V lost 3 bases to trimming and J lost 0 bases; unmatched junction nucleotides: 2. Per germline, CDR1 SGHDT and CDR2 YYEEEE. CDR3 length: 14 amino acids. CDR3 in amino acids: CASSYRGMNTEAFF. The CDR3 bases are TGTGCCAGCAGCTACAGGGGAATGAACACTGAAGCTTTCTTT. Full variable domain (rest looked up from reference TRBV5-6 and TRBJ1-1): DAGVTQSPTHLIKTRGQQVTLRCSPKSGHDTVSWYQQALGQGPQFIFQYYEEEERQRGNFPDRFSGHQFPNYSSELNVNALLLGDSALYLCASSYRGMNTEAFFGQGTRLTVV.

This chain links TRBV14 with TRBJ1-1; 9 bases map to TRBD1. Trimming removed 2 bases from V and 6 bases from J; junction bases left unmatched: 19. The CDR3 length is 19 residues. Germline CDR1 SGHDN, CDR2 FVKESK. The CDR3 sequence is CASSQNPGTGNTIPPEAFF. The DNA of the CDR3 is TGTGCCAGCAGCCAAAACCCCGGGACAGGGAATACGATTCCACCTGAAGCTTTCTTT.

This chain uses TRBV7-9 with TRBJ1-2, with TRBD1 matching 9 bases. Germline-derived CDR1 and CDR2 are SEHNR and FQNEAQ (reference sequence). The CDR3 has 15 amino acids. The V and J ends lost 2 bases and 3 bases, in that order; junction bases with no gene match: 4. CDR3 loop: CASSLKQGAYYGYTF. CDR3 DNA sequence: TGTGCCAGCAGCTTAAAACAGGGGGCTTACTATGGCTACACCTTC. The full variable domain, with the rest looked up from reference TRBV7-9 and TRBJ1-2, is DTGVSQNPRHKITKRGQNVTFRCDPISEHNRLYWYRQTLGQGPEFLTYFQNEAQLEKSRLLSDRFSAERPKGSFSTLEIQRTEQGDSAMYLCASSLKQGAYYGYTFGSGTRLTVV.